This TCR beta chain comes out of a study of regulatory dendritic cells for organ transplantation. Some clones are missing from TCRdb's copy, which holds only in-frame ones; the method was immunoSEQ multiplex PCR. The sample contains under 45,000 clones, 85% to 90% of which appear only once. The ends lost 4 bases at V and 3 bases at J; junction bases unmatched: 8. Germline CDR1 reads SGHNT; CDR2 reads YYREEE (reference sequence). This CDR3 spans 15 amino acids. As for this clone: Its antigen is not known.

The study, taken as a whole, reports: Memory CD8+ clonal expansion seemed more limited with regulatory than mature dendritic cells. Memory CD8+ T cells were the most oligoclonal; naive cells were highly diverse.

Sequencing was performed on naive CD4+ T cells from blood. Documented subset: CD45RA+ naive T cells. This chain connects TRBV5-4 to TRBJ2-3, with 7 bases lining up with TRBD2. The TCR comes from a human donor in good health. CDR3 region: CASSPPGRETDTQYF. The CDR3 DNA sequence: TGTGCCAGCAGCCCTCCGGGGCGGGAGACAGATACGCAGTATTTT.